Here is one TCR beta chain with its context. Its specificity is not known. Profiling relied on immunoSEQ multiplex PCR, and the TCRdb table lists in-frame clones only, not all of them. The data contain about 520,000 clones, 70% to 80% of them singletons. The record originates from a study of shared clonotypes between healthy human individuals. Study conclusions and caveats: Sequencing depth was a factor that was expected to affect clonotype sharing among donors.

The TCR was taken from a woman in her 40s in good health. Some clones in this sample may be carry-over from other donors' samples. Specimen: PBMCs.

The CDR3 here is CASSYSSGYLSYEQYF. The CDR3 bases are TGTGCCAGCAGCTATTCTAGCGGGTATCTCTCCTACGAGCAGTACTTC. J is TRBJ2-7 and V is TRBV7-2, with TRBD2 matching 8 bases. CDR3 length equals 16 residues. Germline CDR1 reads SGHTA; CDR2 reads FQGNSA. Losses at the gene ends were 4 bases for V and 0 bases for J; bases not matched to a gene: 8. The full variable domain, in which reference TRBV7-2 and TRBJ2-7 provide the parts outside the CDR3, is GAGVSQSPSNKVTEKGKDVELRCDPISGHTALYWYRQSLGQGLEFLIYFQGNSAPDKSGLPSDRFSAERTGGSVSTLTIQRTQQEDSAVYLCASSYSSGYLSYEQYFGPGTRLTVT.